The rows below give T cell receptor beta chains drawn from one sample of a study of blood T cell repertoires in COVID-19. Libraries were prepared by immunoSEQ multiplex PCR; TCRdb keeps only in-frame clonotypes and omits some of them. The top ten hold approximately 12% of the sample, which has more than 150,000 clones, about four fifths seen once. Sequenced: peripheral blood. These TCRs come from an elderly woman with COVID-19, enrolled during active disease. Each CDR3 is given with its conserved first and last residue. The order of the fields is CDR3 protein, CDR3 DNA, D gene, V gene, J gene, clone size. D genes are given only for firm matches. Size is omitted from some rows. Given values are once, few, many or a class for expanded clones.

cdr3_aa: CASALGEGQPQHF; cdr3_nt: TGTGCCAGCGCTCTAGGGGAGGGACAGCCCCAGCATTTT; d_call: -; v_call: TRBV11-3; j_call: TRBJ1-5; clone_size: -
cdr3_aa: CASSALMGGTEAFF; cdr3_nt: TGTGCCAGCAGCGCCTTGATGGGGGGCACTGAAGCTTTCTTT; d_call: -; v_call: TRBV3-1/TRBV3-2; j_call: TRBJ1-1; clone_size: -
cdr3_aa: CASSAGTGFSNQPQHF; cdr3_nt: TGTGCCAGCAGTGCCGGGACAGGGTTTTCGAATCAGCCCCAGCATTTT; d_call: TRBD1; v_call: TRBV6-2/TRBV6-3; j_call: TRBJ1-5; clone_size: once
cdr3_aa: CASSIDRGSYTF; cdr3_nt: TGTGCCAGCAGTATAGACAGGGGGAGCTACACCTTC; d_call: TRBD1; v_call: TRBV2; j_call: TRBJ1-2; clone_size: once
cdr3_aa: CASSAWTSGEGETQYF; cdr3_nt: TGTGCCAGCAGCGCTTGGACTAGCGGGGAGGGAGAGACCCAGTACTTC; d_call: TRBD2; v_call: TRBV9; j_call: TRBJ2-5; clone_size: -
cdr3_aa: CASSLRGSQNIQYF; cdr3_nt: TGCGCCAGCAGCTTGAGGGGCTCCCAAAACATTCAGTACTTC; d_call: -; v_call: TRBV5-1; j_call: TRBJ2-4; clone_size: -
cdr3_aa: CASQTFGLLQSNEQFF; cdr3_nt: TGTGCCAGCCAAACTTTTGGGCTACTTCAATCCAATGAGCAGTTCTTC; d_call: -; v_call: TRBV7-8; j_call: TRBJ2-1; clone_size: -
cdr3_aa: CASRSTPETQYF; cdr3_nt: TGTGCCAGCAGGTCTACCCCGGAGACCCAGTACTTC; d_call: -; v_call: TRBV3-1/TRBV3-2; j_call: TRBJ2-5; clone_size: -
cdr3_aa: CASSLTSGQPYNEQFF; cdr3_nt: TGTGCCAGCAGCTTAACATCGGGACAACCCTACAATGAGCAGTTCTTC; d_call: -; v_call: TRBV7-2; j_call: TRBJ2-1; clone_size: -
cdr3_aa: CASSQTSGADTQYF; cdr3_nt: TGCGCCAGCAGCCAGACTAGCGGGGCGGATACGCAGTATTTT; d_call: TRBD2; v_call: TRBV5-1; j_call: TRBJ2-3; clone_size: -
cdr3_aa: CAIRLARGNTEAFF; cdr3_nt: TGTGCCATCAGGCTGGCCCGAGGGAACACTGAAGCTTTCTTT; d_call: -; v_call: TRBV10-3; j_call: TRBJ1-1; clone_size: -
cdr3_aa: CASSPAGYQPQHF; cdr3_nt: TGTGCCAGCTCACCAGCAGGGTATCAGCCCCAGCATTTT; d_call: -; v_call: TRBV18; j_call: TRBJ1-5; clone_size: few
cdr3_aa: CASSLAGIDEKLFF; cdr3_nt: TGTGCCAGCAGCTTGGCAGGGATAGATGAAAAACTGTTTTTT; d_call: -; v_call: TRBV5-6; j_call: TRBJ1-4; clone_size: -
cdr3_aa: CAWSATGGGSPLHF; cdr3_nt: TGTGCCTGGAGTGCAACAGGGGGCGGTTCACCCCTCCACTTT; d_call: TRBD1; v_call: TRBV30; j_call: TRBJ1-6; clone_size: -
cdr3_aa: CASSGDNNEQFF; cdr3_nt: TGTGCCAGCAGCGGGGACAACAATGAGCAGTTCTTC; d_call: -; v_call: TRBV9; j_call: TRBJ2-1; clone_size: -
cdr3_aa: CASSVQGGGSGNTIYF; cdr3_nt: TGTGCCAGCAGCGTCCAAGGGGGGGGCTCTGGAAACACCATATATTTT; d_call: -; v_call: TRBV9; j_call: TRBJ1-3; clone_size: -
cdr3_aa: CASSVRAGGTGNTIYF; cdr3_nt: TGTGCCAGCAGCGTGAGGGCTGGTGGGACTGGAAACACCATATATTTT; d_call: -; v_call: TRBV9; j_call: TRBJ1-3; clone_size: -
cdr3_aa: CASSFDSPNYGYTF; cdr3_nt: TGTGCCAGCAGCTTCGACAGCCCTAACTATGGCTACACCTTC; d_call: -; v_call: TRBV7-2; j_call: TRBJ1-2; clone_size: -
cdr3_aa: CASSVLGTGGIGELFF; cdr3_nt: TGTGCCAGCAGCGTACTCGGGACAGGGGGCATCGGGGAGCTGTTTTTT; d_call: TRBD1; v_call: TRBV9; j_call: TRBJ2-2; clone_size: -
cdr3_aa: CAWSIGQGDSPLHF; cdr3_nt: TGTGCCTGGAGTATCGGACAGGGGGATTCACCCCTCCACTTT; d_call: TRBD1; v_call: TRBV30; j_call: TRBJ1-6; clone_size: few
cdr3_aa: CASSLLQGGETQYF; cdr3_nt: TGTGCCAGCAGTCTTCTTCAGGGAGGCGAGACCCAGTACTTC; d_call: -; v_call: TRBV28; j_call: TRBJ2-5; clone_size: -
cdr3_aa: CATSIETGGNEKLFF; cdr3_nt: TGTGCCACCAGCATAGAAACAGGGGGAAATGAAAAACTGTTTTTT; d_call: TRBD1; v_call: TRBV15; j_call: TRBJ1-4; clone_size: once
cdr3_aa: CASSEEGGNYGYTF; cdr3_nt: TGTGCCAGCAGTGAAGAGGGAGGAAACTATGGCTACACCTTC; d_call: -; v_call: TRBV2; j_call: TRBJ1-2; clone_size: -
cdr3_aa: CASSLPINSPLHF; cdr3_nt: TGTGCCAGCAGTTTACCCATTAATTCACCCCTCCACTTT; d_call: -; v_call: TRBV28; j_call: TRBJ1-6; clone_size: -
cdr3_aa: CASSYDWTGHGYTF; cdr3_nt: TGTGCCAGCAGTTACGACTGGACAGGGCATGGCTACACCTTC; d_call: TRBD1; v_call: TRBV6-6; j_call: TRBJ1-2; clone_size: -
cdr3_aa: CASSSPAGVQETQYF; cdr3_nt: TGTGCCAGCAGCTCCCCGGCGGGGGTGCAAGAGACCCAGTACTTC; d_call: TRBD2; v_call: TRBV11-3; j_call: TRBJ2-5; clone_size: once
cdr3_aa: CASSLRTASTDTQYF; cdr3_nt: TGTGCCAGCAGCTTACGCACAGCTTCCACAGATACGCAGTATTTT; d_call: -; v_call: TRBV7-9; j_call: TRBJ2-3; clone_size: -
cdr3_aa: CASSQGPPLVSSGELGTQYF; cdr3_nt: TGCGCCAGCAGCCAAGGCCCCCCTCTGGTATCTAGCGGGGAGCTTGGTACGCAGTATTTT; d_call: TRBD2; v_call: TRBV4-1; j_call: TRBJ2-3; clone_size: -
cdr3_aa: CATSRDPQTGVVKLFF; cdr3_nt: TGTGCCACCAGCAGAGATCCCCAGACAGGGGTGGTAAAACTGTTTTTT; d_call: TRBD1; v_call: TRBV15; j_call: TRBJ1-4; clone_size: -
cdr3_aa: CASSIRGVDSGYTF; cdr3_nt: TGTGCCAGTAGTATTCGGGGTGTCGATTCTGGCTACACCTTC; d_call: -; v_call: TRBV19; j_call: TRBJ1-2; clone_size: few
cdr3_aa: CASGAGAQGEQFF; cdr3_nt: TGTGCCAGCGGGGCGGGGGCTCAGGGGGAGCAGTTCTTC; d_call: -; v_call: TRBV7-9; j_call: TRBJ2-1; clone_size: -
cdr3_aa: CASSLAKGARVNEKLFF; cdr3_nt: TGTGCCAGCAGCTTGGCTAAAGGCGCACGGGTTAATGAAAAACTGTTTTTT; d_call: -; v_call: TRBV11-3; j_call: TRBJ1-4; clone_size: -
cdr3_aa: CASSSGRVLPYEQYF; cdr3_nt: TGTGCCAGCAGTTCCGGCCGGGTACTCCCCTACGAGCAGTACTTC; d_call: -; v_call: TRBV27; j_call: TRBJ2-7; clone_size: -
cdr3_aa: CASSVAGTGWDEQFF; cdr3_nt: TGTGCCAGCAGCGTAGCCGGGACAGGGTGGGATGAGCAGTTCTTC; d_call: TRBD1; v_call: TRBV9; j_call: TRBJ2-1; clone_size: -
cdr3_aa: CASSLVGGNTEAFF; cdr3_nt: TGTGCCAGCAGCTTGGTCGGTGGGAACACTGAAGCTTTCTTT; d_call: -; v_call: TRBV7-2; j_call: TRBJ1-1; clone_size: -
cdr3_aa: CASSQGPGLAYNEQFF; cdr3_nt: TGCGCCAGCAGCCAAGGTCCCGGACTTGCCTACAATGAGCAGTTCTTC; d_call: -; v_call: TRBV4-3; j_call: TRBJ2-1; clone_size: -
cdr3_aa: CASSYSLSTEAFF; cdr3_nt: TGTGCCAGCAGCTACAGTCTTTCCACTGAAGCTTTCTTT; d_call: -; v_call: TRBV5-6; j_call: TRBJ1-1; clone_size: few
cdr3_aa: CASSDLPGQGNTEAFF; cdr3_nt: TGTGCCAGTAGTGATCTACCGGGACAGGGGAACACTGAAGCTTTCTTT; d_call: TRBD1; v_call: TRBV19; j_call: TRBJ1-1; clone_size: once
cdr3_aa: CASRTGGATGELFF; cdr3_nt: TGTGCCAGCCGTACAGGAGGGGCCACCGGGGAGCTGTTTTTT; d_call: -; v_call: TRBV19; j_call: TRBJ2-2; clone_size: -
cdr3_aa: CASSQEGQGDQPQHF; cdr3_nt: TGCGCCAGCAGCCAAGAAGGGCAGGGTGATCAGCCCCAGCATTTT; d_call: -; v_call: TRBV4-1; j_call: TRBJ1-5; clone_size: -
cdr3_aa: CASSLYRGANYGYTF; cdr3_nt: TGTGCCAGCAGTTTATACAGGGGTGCTAACTATGGCTACACCTTC; d_call: TRBD1; v_call: TRBV27; j_call: TRBJ1-2; clone_size: -
cdr3_aa: CASSLNPGQGEFF; cdr3_nt: TGTGCCAGCAGTCTCAACCCCGGACAGGGAGAGTTCTTC; d_call: TRBD1; v_call: TRBV5-6; j_call: TRBJ2-1; clone_size: -
cdr3_aa: CASSWGQGNYGYTF; cdr3_nt: TGCGCCAGCAGCTGGGGACAGGGGAACTATGGCTACACCTTC; d_call: TRBD1; v_call: TRBV5-1; j_call: TRBJ1-2; clone_size: -
cdr3_aa: CASSQGGEGNQPQHF; cdr3_nt: TGTGCCAGCAGCCAGGGTGGGGAAGGCAATCAGCCCCAGCATTTT; d_call: -; v_call: TRBV7-9; j_call: TRBJ1-5; clone_size: once
cdr3_aa: CASSLGDNSNQPQHF; cdr3_nt: TGCGCCAGCAGCTTGGGAGACAATAGCAATCAGCCCCAGCATTTT; d_call: -; v_call: TRBV5-1; j_call: TRBJ1-5; clone_size: -
cdr3_aa: CASSYPKTGQNTGELFF; cdr3_nt: TGTGCCAGCAGTTACCCCAAGACAGGGCAGAACACCGGGGAGCTGTTTTTT; d_call: TRBD1; v_call: TRBV6-2/TRBV6-3; j_call: TRBJ2-2; clone_size: -
cdr3_aa: CASTSQRGTYEQYF; cdr3_nt: TGCGCCAGCACCTCCCAGCGGGGGACCTACGAGCAGTACTTC; d_call: TRBD2; v_call: TRBV5-1; j_call: TRBJ2-7; clone_size: -
cdr3_aa: CASSQDLTAYNEQFF; cdr3_nt: TGTGCCAGCAGCCAAGATCTAACAGCCTACAATGAGCAGTTCTTC; d_call: -; v_call: TRBV3-1/TRBV3-2; j_call: TRBJ2-1; clone_size: -
cdr3_aa: CASRERTGGGGYTF; cdr3_nt: TGTGCCAGCAGGGAACGTACAGGGGGAGGTGGCTACACCTTC; d_call: TRBD1; v_call: TRBV2; j_call: TRBJ1-2; clone_size: -
cdr3_aa: CATSDNADGNNEQFF; cdr3_nt: TGTGCCACCAGTGATAACGCGGACGGGAACAATGAGCAGTTCTTC; d_call: -; v_call: TRBV24-1; j_call: TRBJ2-1; clone_size: -
cdr3_aa: CASSWSVNTEAFF; cdr3_nt: TGTGCCAGCAGCTGGTCAGTGAACACTGAAGCTTTCTTT; d_call: -; v_call: TRBV11-3; j_call: TRBJ1-1; clone_size: -
cdr3_aa: CASSFSRGGETQYF; cdr3_nt: TGTGCCAGCAGCTTTAGTAGGGGGGGGGAGACCCAGTACTTC; d_call: -; v_call: TRBV7-2; j_call: TRBJ2-5; clone_size: -
cdr3_aa: CASSLRRGRNTEAFF; cdr3_nt: TGTGCCAGCAGCTTGAGGAGGGGGCGGAACACTGAAGCTTTCTTT; d_call: TRBD1; v_call: TRBV7-8; j_call: TRBJ1-1; clone_size: -
cdr3_aa: CASSGGLGGYEQYF; cdr3_nt: TGTGCCAGTAGTGGAGGTCTAGGGGGCTACGAGCAGTACTTC; d_call: -; v_call: TRBV19; j_call: TRBJ2-7; clone_size: -
cdr3_aa: CASSFGGIFGDTQYF; cdr3_nt: TGTGCCAGCAGCTTTGGAGGGATCTTCGGAGATACGCAGTATTTT; d_call: -; v_call: TRBV5-4; j_call: TRBJ2-3; clone_size: -
cdr3_aa: CASLLYTEAFF; cdr3_nt: TGTGCCAGCCTCCTTTACACTGAAGCTTTCTTT; d_call: -; v_call: TRBV28; j_call: TRBJ1-1; clone_size: -
cdr3_aa: CASSLASAPSYEQYF; cdr3_nt: TGCGCCAGCAGCTTGGCCAGCGCTCCCTCCTACGAGCAGTACTTC; d_call: -; v_call: TRBV5-1; j_call: TRBJ2-7; clone_size: once
cdr3_aa: CASSHRDRYGYTF; cdr3_nt: TGTGCCAGTAGTCACAGGGACAGGTATGGCTACACCTTC; d_call: TRBD1; v_call: TRBV19; j_call: TRBJ1-2; clone_size: -
cdr3_aa: CASSLVLSSAGELFF; cdr3_nt: TGTGCCAGCAGCCTGGTACTCTCTAGCGCCGGGGAGCTGTTTTTT; d_call: -; v_call: TRBV5-5; j_call: TRBJ2-2; clone_size: -
cdr3_aa: CAWSDGTGGGYTF; cdr3_nt: TGTGCCTGGAGTGACGGGACGGGAGGTGGCTACACCTTC; d_call: -; v_call: TRBV30; j_call: TRBJ1-2; clone_size: -